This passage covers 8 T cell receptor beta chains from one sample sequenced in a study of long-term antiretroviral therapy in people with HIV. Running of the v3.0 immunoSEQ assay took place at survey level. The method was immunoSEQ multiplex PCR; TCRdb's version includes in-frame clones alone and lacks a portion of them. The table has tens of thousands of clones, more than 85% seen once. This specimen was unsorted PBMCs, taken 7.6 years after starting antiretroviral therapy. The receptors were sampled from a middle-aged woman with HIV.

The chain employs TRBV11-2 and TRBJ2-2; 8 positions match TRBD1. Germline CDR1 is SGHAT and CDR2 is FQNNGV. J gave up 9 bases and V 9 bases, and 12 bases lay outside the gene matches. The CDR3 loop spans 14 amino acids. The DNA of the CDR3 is TGTGCCAGTGGGGACAGGTCAAAGAGCCGGGAGCTGTTTTTT. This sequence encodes CASGDRSKSRELFF. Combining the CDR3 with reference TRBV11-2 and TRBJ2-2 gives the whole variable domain EAGVAQSPRYKIIEKRQSVAFWCNPISGHATLYWYQQILGQGPKLLIQFQNNGVVDDSQLPKDRFSAERLKGVDSTLKIQPAKLEDSAVYLCASGDRSKSRELFFGEGSRLTVL.

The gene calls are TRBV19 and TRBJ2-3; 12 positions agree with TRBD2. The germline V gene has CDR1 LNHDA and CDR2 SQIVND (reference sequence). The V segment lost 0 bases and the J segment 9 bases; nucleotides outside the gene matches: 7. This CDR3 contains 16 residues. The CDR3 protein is CASSIDLAGGRRTQYF. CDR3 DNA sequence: TGTGCCAGTAGTATAGACCTAGCGGGGGGGCGGCGGACGCAGTATTTT.

The CDR3 is CATDRGGSGNTIYF. In nucleotides, the CDR3 is TGTGCCACCGACCGGGGGGGCTCTGGAAACACCATATATTTT. The chain has TRBV7-2 and TRBJ1-3; the D gene is possibly TRBD1 (5 bases). Germline CDR1 reads SGHTA; CDR2 reads FQGNSA. Trimming shortened V by 10 bases and J by 0 bases, and 13 bases separated the two germline ends. The CDR3 has 14 amino acids.

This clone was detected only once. CDR3 amino acids: CASSMAGAVSYNEQFF. CDR3 DNA sequence: TGTGCCAGCAGTATGGCGGGGGCCGTCTCCTACAATGAGCAGTTCTTC. The V gene is TRBV27, the J gene TRBJ2-1, with D possibly matching TRBD2 (7 bases). Germline assignment: CDR1 MNHEY and CDR2 SMNVEV (reference sequence). The CDR3 contains 16 residues. Between the trimmed V and J ends, which lost 5 bases and 0 bases, there was a span of 14 bases.

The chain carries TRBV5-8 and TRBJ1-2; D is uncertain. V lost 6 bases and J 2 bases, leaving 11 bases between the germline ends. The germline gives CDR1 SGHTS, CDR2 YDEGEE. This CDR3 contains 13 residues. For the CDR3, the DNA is TGTGCCAGCACGTGGCGGGCAAACTATGGCTACACCTTC. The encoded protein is CASTWRANYGYTF.

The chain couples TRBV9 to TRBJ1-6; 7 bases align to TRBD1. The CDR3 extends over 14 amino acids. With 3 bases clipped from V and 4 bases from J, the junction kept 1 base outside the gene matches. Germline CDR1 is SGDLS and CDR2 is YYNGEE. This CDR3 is CASSGTGYNSPLHF. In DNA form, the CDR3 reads TGTGCCAGCAGCGGGACAGGATATAATTCACCCCTCCACTTT.

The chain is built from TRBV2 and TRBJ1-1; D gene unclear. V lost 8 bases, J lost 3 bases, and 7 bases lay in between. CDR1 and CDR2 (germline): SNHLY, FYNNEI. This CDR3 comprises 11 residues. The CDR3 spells CASGQDTEAFF. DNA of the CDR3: TGTGCCAGCGGTCAGGACACTGAAGCTTTCTTT.

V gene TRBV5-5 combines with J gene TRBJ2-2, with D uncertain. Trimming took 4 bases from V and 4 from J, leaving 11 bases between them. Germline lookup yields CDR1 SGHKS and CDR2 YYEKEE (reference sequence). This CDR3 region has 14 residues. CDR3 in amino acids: CASSGLEITGELFF. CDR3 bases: TGTGCCAGCAGCGGGTTGGAGATCACCGGGGAGCTGTTTTTT.